What follows is one TCR beta chain and its context. The antigen this receptor binds is unknown. No much larger clone exists at a distance of one base, and base qualities are not known. The immunoSEQ Assay, a bias-controlled multiplex PCR, was used to amplify TCRbeta CDR3 regions from genomic DNA. The original pipeline was this. Within the assay, amplification of reference gene primers was used to estimate how many nucleated cells each sample contained. To quantify the absolute abundance of each unique TCRbeta CDR3 rearrangement, sequence reads were collapsed and filtered. For each sample, productive Simpson clonality was calculated by taking the square root of Simpson's diversity index across productive rearrangements. This immuneACCESS table, as held by TCRdb, lists in-frame sequences with V and J called but not all clones. Of the missing ones, under half trace to an unresolved V gene in checked studies; the others have no known cause. V, J and clone size are those of that table, while D and trimming were read from the DNA. The sample includes a few hundred thousand clones, with 70% to 90% observed a single time. The ten largest clonotypes hold about 6% of the sample.

The data belong to a study of blood T cell repertoires in COVID-19 (dated by TCRdb to 2020 to 2021). With regard to the full study: Collaborator samples came from the United States, Italy and Spain and covered acute and convalescent phases of COVID-19. The prospective study material was composed of cDNA or gDNA derived from T cells, B-cell-depleted T cells, or PBMCs. Deeply sampled blood TCRbeta repertoires from subjects exposed to, actively infected with, or recovered from COVID-19 were included in the dataset. The repertoires were made available in a free public database intended to serve as a resource for research on the immune response to SARS-CoV-2. The samples were drawn from two sources: the first 160 participants of the ongoing ImmuneRACE study, and over 1,000 subjects contributed by 6 global collaborators. Nearly every sample came with metadata listing a de-identified subject ID, COVID-19 status, age in years and sex. Where available, HLA class I and class II types were obtained from metadata supplied by the sample provider rather than from assay-based typing.

Participants in the prospective study were enrolled through a virtual design, were aged roughly 18 to 100 years, and lived in approximately 25 United States geographic areas. To assign participants to cohorts, the prospective study relied on clinical history that participants themselves reported in a screening survey and a study questionnaire. For ImmuneRACE Cohort 3, a participant was defined as recovered based on two consecutive negative NP/OP PCR tests, clearance by a healthcare professional, or resolution of symptoms. Each participant in the prospective study had whole blood, serum and a nasopharyngeal or oropharyngeal swab collected by mobile phlebotomists. Participants in the prospective study had the option to provide additional blood draws and questionnaires over an approximately 2-month period. Prospective study blood samples were shipped either frozen or at room temperature before DNA extraction.

General study outcomes and caveats: How much clinical and demographic metadata was included differed by source and by participant, and the metadata was provided uncurated.

Trimming removed 5 bases from V and 0 bases from J, leaving 14 bases between the germline ends. The CDR3 sequence holds 15 residues, the cysteine and phenylalanine included. The read is trimmed to its CDR3 DNA, 45 bases read in frame from base 1. For CDR1 and CDR2, the germline V gene (reference sequence) lists SEHNR and FQNEAQ. Sequenced material: PBMCs or T cells enriched from blood (not recorded which). This chain is built from TRBV7-9 and TRBJ2-7, with a weak D call of TRBD2 (6 bases match). This sequence originates from a middle-aged woman who had recovered from COVID-19. The CDR3 here reads CASSQSSVSSYEQYF. Read as DNA, the sequence is TGTGCCAGCAGCCAATCTAGCGTCAGCTCCTACGAGCAGTACTTC.